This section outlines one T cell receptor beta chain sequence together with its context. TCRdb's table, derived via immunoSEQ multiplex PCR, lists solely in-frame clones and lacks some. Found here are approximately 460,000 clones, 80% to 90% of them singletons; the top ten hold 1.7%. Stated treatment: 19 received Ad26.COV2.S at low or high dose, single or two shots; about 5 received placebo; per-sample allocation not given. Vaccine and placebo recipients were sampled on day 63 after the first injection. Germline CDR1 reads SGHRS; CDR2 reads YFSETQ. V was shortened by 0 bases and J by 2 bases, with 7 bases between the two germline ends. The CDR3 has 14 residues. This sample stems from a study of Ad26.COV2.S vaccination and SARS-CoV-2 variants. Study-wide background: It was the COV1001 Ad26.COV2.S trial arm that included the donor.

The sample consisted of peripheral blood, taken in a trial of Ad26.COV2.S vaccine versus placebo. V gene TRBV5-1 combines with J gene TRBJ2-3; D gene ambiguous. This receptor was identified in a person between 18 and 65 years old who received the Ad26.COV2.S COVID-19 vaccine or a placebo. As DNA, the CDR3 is TGCGCCAGCAGCTTGGGTCGGCCCACAGATACGCAGTATTTT. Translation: CASSLGRPTDTQYF.